This entry features one T cell receptor (beta chain) sequence. The data stem from a study of cytomegalovirus exposure and HLA in healthy donors. In the PCR, 60 Vbeta and 13 Jbeta primers were used. Some clones are missing from TCRdb's copy, which holds only in-frame ones; the method was immunoSEQ multiplex PCR. The table lists 150,000 to 200,000 clones, 78% of them singletons. This clonotype was sampled from a woman aged 25-40 years in good health and CMV-seropositive. What was sequenced was PBMCs.

The CDR3 loop reads CASSPRLAGGYANTGELFF. The CDR3 DNA is TGTGCCAGCAGCCCCCGCTTAGCGGGGGGCTACGCGAACACCGGGGAGCTGTTTTTT. The chain uses TRBV7-2 and TRBJ2-2; 10 nucleotides match TRBD2. Germline CDR1 reads SGHTA; CDR2 reads FQGNSA. The CDR3 covers 19 residues. After removal of 5 bases from V and 0 bases from J, the junction contained 12 bases not matched to a gene.